This T cell receptor beta chain was sequenced during a study of blood T cell repertoires in COVID-19. Across the study: From T cells, B-cell-depleted T cells, or PBMCs came the material, which was cDNA or gDNA.

Some clones are missing from TCRdb's copy, which holds only in-frame ones; the method was immunoSEQ multiplex PCR. The sample carries over 150,000 clones, roughly 86% recorded once. V gave up 7 bases and J gave up 5 bases, with 17 bases separating them. The CDR3 loop spans 13 amino acids. Germline V gives CDR1 SQVTM, CDR2 ANQGSEA. This TCR was sampled from a woman aged 55-75 years who had recovered from COVID-19. V and J are TRBV29-1 and TRBJ1-1, with a weak D call TRBD1 (6 bases). Material for sequencing was peripheral blood. DNA of the CDR3: TGCAGCGCTTTCCGGACAGTTGGGACTGAAGCTTTCTTT. Protein sequence: CSAFRTVGTEAFF.